This TCR beta chain was obtained from a study of blood T cell repertoires in COVID-19. Study-level background: Nucleic acid was either cDNA or gDNA, and it came from T cells, B-cell-depleted T cells, or PBMCs.

The V gene end was trimmed by 3 bases and the J gene end by 7 bases; junction bases not matched to a gene: 12. CDR1 and CDR2 from the germline V gene are SGHNT and YYREEE (reference sequence). The CDR3 runs 17 residues. Clones were read by immunoSEQ multiplex PCR, and TCRdb kept only the in-frame ones, dropping some. The sample lists 250,000 to 300,000 clones, around 86% occurring once. Specimen: peripheral blood. The receptor was isolated from an older woman with active or convalescent COVID-19. The chain is built from TRBV5-4 and TRBJ1-5; 11 bases map to TRBD1. The CDR3 coding sequence is TGTGCCAGCAGCTCCCATACCGGGGACAGGGGGAAACAGCCCCAGCATTTT. It translates to CASSSHTGDRGKQPQHF.